This T cell receptor (beta chain) originates from a study of identical twins. TCRdb reanalysed the 5' RACE reads using MiXCR and keeps one entry per CDR3 protein. The data contain fewer than 650,000 distinct CDR3 sequences, more than 9% of them singletons. Only healthy Caucasians were included as donors. Trimming cost V 3 bases and J 7 bases, with 23 bases left between them. The CDR3 consists of 16 residues. Germline CDR1 and CDR2: SGHRS and YFSETQ. The same data also went into a second study, on yellow fever vaccine responses in identical twins.

Sequences were obtained from PBMCs. This TCR was sampled from a woman between 18 and 30 years old in good health. The V gene is TRBV5-1, the J gene TRBJ2-7, with a weak D call TRBD2 (6 bases). CDR3 bases: TGCGCCAGCAGCTCCCTACTGGGACTGGGGGGTTCGGAGCAGTACTTC. Translated, it gives CASSSLLGLGGSEQYF.